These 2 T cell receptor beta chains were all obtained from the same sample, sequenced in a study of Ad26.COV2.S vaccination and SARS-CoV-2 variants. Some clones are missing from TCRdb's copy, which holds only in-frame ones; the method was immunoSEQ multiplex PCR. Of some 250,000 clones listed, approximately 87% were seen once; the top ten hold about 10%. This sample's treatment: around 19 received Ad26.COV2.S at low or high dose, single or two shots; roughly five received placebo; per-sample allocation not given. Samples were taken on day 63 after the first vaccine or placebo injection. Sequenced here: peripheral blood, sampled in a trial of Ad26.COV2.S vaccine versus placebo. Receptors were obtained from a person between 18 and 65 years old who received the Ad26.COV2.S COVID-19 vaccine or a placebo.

CDR3 sequence: CASSQEVTNEAFF. CDR3 DNA: TGCGCCAGCAGCCAAGAAGTAACCAACGAAGCTTTCTTT. V is TRBV4-3 and J is TRBJ1-1, with D uncertain. V was clipped by 0 bases and J by 8 bases, with 10 bases between them. Germline lookup yields CDR1 LGHNA and CDR2 YSLEER. The CDR3 contains 13 residues.

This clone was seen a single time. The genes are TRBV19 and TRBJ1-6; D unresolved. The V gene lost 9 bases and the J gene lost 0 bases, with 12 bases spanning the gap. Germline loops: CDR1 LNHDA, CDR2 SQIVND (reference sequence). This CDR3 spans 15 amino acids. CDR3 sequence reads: CASQKEISYNSPLHF. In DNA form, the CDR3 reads TGTGCCAGCCAAAAAGAGATCTCCTATAATTCACCCCTCCACTTT.